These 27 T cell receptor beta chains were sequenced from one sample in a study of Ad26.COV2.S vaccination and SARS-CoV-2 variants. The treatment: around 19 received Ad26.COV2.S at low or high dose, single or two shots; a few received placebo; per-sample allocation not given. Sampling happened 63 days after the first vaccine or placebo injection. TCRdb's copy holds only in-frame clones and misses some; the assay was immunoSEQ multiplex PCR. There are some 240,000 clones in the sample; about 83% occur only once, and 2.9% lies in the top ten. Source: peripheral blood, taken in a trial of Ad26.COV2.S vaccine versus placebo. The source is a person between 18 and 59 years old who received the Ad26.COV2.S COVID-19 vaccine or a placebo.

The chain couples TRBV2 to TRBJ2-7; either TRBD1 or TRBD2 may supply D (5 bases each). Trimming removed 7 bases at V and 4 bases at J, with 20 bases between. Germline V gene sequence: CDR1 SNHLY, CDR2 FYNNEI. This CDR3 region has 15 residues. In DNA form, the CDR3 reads TGTGCCAGCATTTGGGGACCCTCCATCTTTTACGAGCAGTACTTC. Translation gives CASIWGPSIFYEQYF.

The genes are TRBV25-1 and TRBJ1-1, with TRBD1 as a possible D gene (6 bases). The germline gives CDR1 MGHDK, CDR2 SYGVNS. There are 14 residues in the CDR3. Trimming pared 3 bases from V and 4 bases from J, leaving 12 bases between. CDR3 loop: CASSEAGALTEAFF. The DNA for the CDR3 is TGTGCCAGCAGTGAGGCAGGGGCGCTCACTGAAGCTTTCTTT.

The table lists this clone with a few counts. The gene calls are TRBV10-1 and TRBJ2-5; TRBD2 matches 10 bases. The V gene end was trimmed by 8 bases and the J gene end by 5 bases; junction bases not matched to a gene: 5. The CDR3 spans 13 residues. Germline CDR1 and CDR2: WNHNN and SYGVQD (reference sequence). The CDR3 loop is CASPSGGGETQYF. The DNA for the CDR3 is TGCGCCAGCCCTAGCGGGGGCGGGGAGACCCAGTACTTC.

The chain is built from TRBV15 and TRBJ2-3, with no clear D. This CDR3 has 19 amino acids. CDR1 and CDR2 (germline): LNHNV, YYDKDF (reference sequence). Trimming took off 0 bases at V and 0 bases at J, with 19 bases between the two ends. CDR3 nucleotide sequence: TGTGCCACCAGCAGAGATAGTTCGGGCGGTTCCCCTAGCACAGATACGCAGTATTTT. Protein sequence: CATSRDSSGGSPSTDTQYF.

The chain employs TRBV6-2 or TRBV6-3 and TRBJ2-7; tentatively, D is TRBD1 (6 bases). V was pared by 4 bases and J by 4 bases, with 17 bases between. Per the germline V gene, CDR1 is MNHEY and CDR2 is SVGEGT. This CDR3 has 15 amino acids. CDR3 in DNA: TGTGCCAGCAGTTTCCCCACGGACAGAGTTTACGAGCAGTACTTC. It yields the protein CASSFPTDRVYEQYF.

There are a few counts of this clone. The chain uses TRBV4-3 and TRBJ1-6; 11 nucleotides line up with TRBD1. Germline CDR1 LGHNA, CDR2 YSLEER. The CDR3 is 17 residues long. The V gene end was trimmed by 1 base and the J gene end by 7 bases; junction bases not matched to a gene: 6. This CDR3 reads CASSQVVGQGANSPLHF. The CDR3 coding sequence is TGCGCCAGCAGCCAAGTGGTAGGACAGGGGGCGAATTCACCCCTCCACTTT.

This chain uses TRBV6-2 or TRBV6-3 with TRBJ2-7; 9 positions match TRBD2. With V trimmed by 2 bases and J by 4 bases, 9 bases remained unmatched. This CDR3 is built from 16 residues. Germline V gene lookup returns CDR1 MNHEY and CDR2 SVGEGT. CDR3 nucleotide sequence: TGTGCCAGCAGTTACCTGCGGGAGGGCCAAGGTTACGAGCAGTACGTC. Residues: CASSYLREGQGYEQYV.

This CDR3 reads CATSSHSYGYTF. The CDR3, as DNA: TGTGCCACCAGCAGCCACAGCTATGGCTACACCTTC. The rearrangement joins TRBV15 to TRBJ1-2; no clear D. V dropped 3 bases and J dropped 4 bases, with 6 bases sitting between them. The CDR3 has 12 amino acids. Germline assignment: CDR1 LNHNV and CDR2 YYDKDF (reference sequence).

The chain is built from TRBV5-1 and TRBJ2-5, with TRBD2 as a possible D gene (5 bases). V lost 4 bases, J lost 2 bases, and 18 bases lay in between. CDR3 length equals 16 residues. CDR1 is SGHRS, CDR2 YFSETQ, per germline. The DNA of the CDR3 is TGCGCCAGCAGCCCAAATACCGGCGGGCCACAAGAGACCCAGTACTTC. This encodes CASSPNTGGPQETQYF.

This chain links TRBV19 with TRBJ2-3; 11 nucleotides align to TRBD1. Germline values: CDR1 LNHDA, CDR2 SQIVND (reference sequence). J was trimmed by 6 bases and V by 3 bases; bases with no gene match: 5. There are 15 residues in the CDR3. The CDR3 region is CASSIGQGAGDTQYF. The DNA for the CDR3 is TGTGCCAGTAGTATCGGACAGGGGGCCGGGGATACGCAGTATTTT.

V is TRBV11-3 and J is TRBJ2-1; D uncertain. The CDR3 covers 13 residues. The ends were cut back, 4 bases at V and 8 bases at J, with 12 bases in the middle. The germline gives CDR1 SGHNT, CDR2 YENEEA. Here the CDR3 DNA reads TGTGCCAGCAGCTCAACTCAGGTTCATGAGCAGTTCTTC. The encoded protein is CASSSTQVHEQFF.

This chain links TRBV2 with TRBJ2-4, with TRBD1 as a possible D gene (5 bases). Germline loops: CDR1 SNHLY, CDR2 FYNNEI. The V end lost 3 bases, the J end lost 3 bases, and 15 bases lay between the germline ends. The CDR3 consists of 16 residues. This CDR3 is CASSDPPGAGKNIQYF. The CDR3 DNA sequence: TGTGCCAGCAGTGACCCTCCTGGGGCCGGCAAAAACATTCAGTACTTC.

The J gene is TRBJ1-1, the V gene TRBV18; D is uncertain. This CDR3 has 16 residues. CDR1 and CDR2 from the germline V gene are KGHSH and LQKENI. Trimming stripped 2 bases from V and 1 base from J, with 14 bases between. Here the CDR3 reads CASSPGRSPSNTEAFF. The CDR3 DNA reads TGTGCCAGCTCACCAGGTCGTAGCCCTTCGAACACTGAAGCTTTCTTT.

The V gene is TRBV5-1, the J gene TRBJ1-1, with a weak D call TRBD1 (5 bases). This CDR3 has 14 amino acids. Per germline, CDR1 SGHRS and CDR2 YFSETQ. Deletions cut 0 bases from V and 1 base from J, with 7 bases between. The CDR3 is CASSLAGPNTEAFF. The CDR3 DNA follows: TGCGCCAGCAGCTTGGCGGGGCCGAACACTGAAGCTTTCTTT. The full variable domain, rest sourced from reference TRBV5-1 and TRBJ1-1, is KAGVTQTPRYLIKTRGQQVTLSCSPISGHRSVSWYQQTPGQGLQFLFEYFSETQRNKGNFPGRFSGRQFSNSRSEMNVSTLELGDSALYLCASSLAGPNTEAFFGQGTRLTVV.

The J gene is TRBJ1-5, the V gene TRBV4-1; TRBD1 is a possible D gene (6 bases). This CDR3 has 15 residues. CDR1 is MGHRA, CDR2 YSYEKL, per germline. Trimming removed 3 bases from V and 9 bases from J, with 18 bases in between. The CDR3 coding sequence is TGCGCCAGCAGCCATGGCCAGGGGATTCAGGGGCCCCAGCATTTT. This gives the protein CASSHGQGIQGPQHF.

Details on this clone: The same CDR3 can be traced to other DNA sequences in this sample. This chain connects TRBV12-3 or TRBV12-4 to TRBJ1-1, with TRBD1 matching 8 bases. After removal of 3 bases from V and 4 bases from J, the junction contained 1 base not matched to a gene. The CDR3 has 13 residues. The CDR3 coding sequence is TGTGCCAGCAGTTTTACAGGGGGCACTGAAGCTTTCTTT. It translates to CASSFTGGTEAFF.

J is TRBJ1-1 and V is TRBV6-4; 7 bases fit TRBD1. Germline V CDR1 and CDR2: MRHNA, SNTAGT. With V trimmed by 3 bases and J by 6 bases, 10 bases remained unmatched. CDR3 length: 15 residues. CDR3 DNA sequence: TGTGCCAGCAGTGAATCTGGAGGGGGCTATTCTGAAGCTTTCTTT. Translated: CASSESGGGYSEAFF.

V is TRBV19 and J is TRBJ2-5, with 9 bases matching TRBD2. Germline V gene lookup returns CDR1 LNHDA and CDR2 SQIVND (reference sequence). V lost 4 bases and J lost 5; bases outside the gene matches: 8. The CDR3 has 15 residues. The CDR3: CASSTRGTSRETQYF. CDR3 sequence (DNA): TGTGCCAGTAGTACCCGGGGGACTAGCAGGGAGACCCAGTACTTC.

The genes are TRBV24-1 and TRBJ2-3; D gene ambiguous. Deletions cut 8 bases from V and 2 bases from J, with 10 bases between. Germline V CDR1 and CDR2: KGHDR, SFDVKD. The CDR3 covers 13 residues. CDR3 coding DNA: TGTGCCACCAAATCAAGTTCCACAGATACGCAGTATTTT. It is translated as CATKSSSTDTQYF.

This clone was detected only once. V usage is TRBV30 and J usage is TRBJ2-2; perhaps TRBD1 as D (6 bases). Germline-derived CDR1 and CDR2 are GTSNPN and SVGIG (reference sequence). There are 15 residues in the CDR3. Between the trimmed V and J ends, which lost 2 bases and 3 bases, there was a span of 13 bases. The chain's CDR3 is CAWSLGTLYTGELFF. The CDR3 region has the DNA TGTGCCTGGAGTTTGGGGACACTCTACACCGGGGAGCTGTTTTTT.

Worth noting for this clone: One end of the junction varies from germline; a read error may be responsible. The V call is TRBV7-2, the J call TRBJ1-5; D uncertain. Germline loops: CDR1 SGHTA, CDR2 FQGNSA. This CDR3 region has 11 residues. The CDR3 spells CRNYSNQPQHF. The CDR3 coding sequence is TGCCGGAATTATAGCAATCAGCCCCAGCATTTT.

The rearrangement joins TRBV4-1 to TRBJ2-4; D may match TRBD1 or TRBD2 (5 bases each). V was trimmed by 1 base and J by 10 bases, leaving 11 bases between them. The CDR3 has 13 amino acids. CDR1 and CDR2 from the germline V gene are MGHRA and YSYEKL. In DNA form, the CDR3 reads TGCGCCAGCAGCCAAGTTCTCGAGGGGATTCAGTACTTC. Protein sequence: CASSQVLEGIQYF.

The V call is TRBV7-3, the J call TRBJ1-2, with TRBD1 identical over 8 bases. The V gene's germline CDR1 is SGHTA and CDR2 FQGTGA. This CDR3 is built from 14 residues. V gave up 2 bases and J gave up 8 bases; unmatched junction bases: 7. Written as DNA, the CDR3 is TGTGCCAGCAGCTTAGGACAGGGCGAGGGAGGCTACACCTTC. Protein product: CASSLGQGEGGYTF.

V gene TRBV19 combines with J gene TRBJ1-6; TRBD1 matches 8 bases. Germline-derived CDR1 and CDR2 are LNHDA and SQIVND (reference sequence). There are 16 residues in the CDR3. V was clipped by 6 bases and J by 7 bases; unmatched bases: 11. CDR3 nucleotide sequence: TGTGCCAGTAGCTTACTCCAGGGGGCCAGGAATTCACCCCTCCACTTT. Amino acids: CASSLLQGARNSPLHF.

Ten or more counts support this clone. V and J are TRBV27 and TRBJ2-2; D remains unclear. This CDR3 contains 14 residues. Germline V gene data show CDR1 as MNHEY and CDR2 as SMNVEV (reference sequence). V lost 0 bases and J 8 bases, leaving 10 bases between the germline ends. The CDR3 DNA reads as TGTGCCAGCAGTTTATCTTCCTTCGTGGGGGAGCTGTTTTTT. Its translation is CASSLSSFVGELFF.

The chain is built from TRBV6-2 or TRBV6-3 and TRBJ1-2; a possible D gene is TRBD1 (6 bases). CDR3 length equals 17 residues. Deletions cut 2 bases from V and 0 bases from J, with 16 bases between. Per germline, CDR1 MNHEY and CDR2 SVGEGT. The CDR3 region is CASSYPKGWTANYGYTF. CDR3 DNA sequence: TGTGCCAGCAGTTACCCGAAGGGATGGACAGCTAACTATGGCTACACCTTC.

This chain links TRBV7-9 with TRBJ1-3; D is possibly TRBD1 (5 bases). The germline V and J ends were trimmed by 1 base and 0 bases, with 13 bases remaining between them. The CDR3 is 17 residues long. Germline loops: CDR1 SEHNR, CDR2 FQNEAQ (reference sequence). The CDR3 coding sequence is TGTGCCAGCAGCTTAGGAGGGACTCGCAACTCTGGAAACACCATATATTTT. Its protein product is CASSLGGTRNSGNTIYF.